The rows below give T cell receptor beta chains drawn from one sample of a study of blood T cell repertoires in COVID-19. The method was immunoSEQ multiplex PCR; TCRdb's version includes in-frame clones alone and lacks a portion of them. The sample comprises fewer than 500,000 clones, 88% of which are singletons, and more than 0.9% rests with the top ten. Sample: PBMCs or T cells enriched from blood (not recorded which). These receptors came from a woman aged 25 to 39 with acute COVID-19. The CDR3 runs from the conserved cysteine through the conserved F or W. D genes are given only for firm matches. Rows give clone size only sometimes, using once, few, many, or a class for an expanded clone.

J,size,V,length,D,DNA,CDR3
TRBJ2-7,.,TRBV4-1,15,.,TGCGCCAGCAGCCAAGCCCGAGGACAGTCCTACGAGCAGTACTTC,CASSQARGQSYEQYF
TRBJ2-3,.,TRBV25-1,15,TRBD1,TGTGCCAGCAGTCCCGCCGACAGGGAGACAGATACGCAGTATTTT,CASSPADRETDTQYF
TRBJ2-2,.,TRBV5-6,15,TRBD2,TGTGCCAGCAGCTTGGGGACTAGGGTCCCCGGGGAGCTGTTTTTT,CASSLGTRVPGELFF
TRBJ2-1,.,TRBV12-3/TRBV12-4,13,TRBD1,TGTGCCAGCATGGGACAGGGGCAAGGTGAGCAGTTCTTC,CASMGQGQGEQFF
TRBJ2-5,once,TRBV7-2,15,TRBD2,TGTGCCAGCAGCTTGGGACTAGCGGGGGTTGGGACCCAGTACTTC,CASSLGLAGVGTQYF
TRBJ2-7,.,TRBV5-1,16,.,TGCGCCAGCAGCCCGGGGGGCGTCAGCAAGGGATACGAGCAGTACTTC,CASSPGGVSKGYEQYF
TRBJ2-2,once,TRBV11-2,16,TRBD1,TGTGCCAGCAGCCCCCCGACAGGGGCGAACACCGGGGAGCTGTTTTTT,CASSPPTGANTGELFF
TRBJ1-1,.,TRBV7-9,15,.,TGTGCCAGCAGCTTAGCGGTGGGGAGGAACACTGAAGCTTTCTTT,CASSLAVGRNTEAFF
TRBJ2-7,.,TRBV6-1,13,.,TGTGCCAGCAGTGAAGCCAGGTTCTACGAGCAGTACTTC,CASSEARFYEQYF
TRBJ1-3,.,TRBV6-5,13,.,TGTGCCAGCAGGGGCCAGCCAAAAAACACCATATATTTT,CASRGQPKNTIYF
TRBJ1-4,.,TRBV4-1,16,.,TGCGCCAGCAGCCAACTGCTGGGACTGTTGAATGAAAAACTGTTTTTT,CASSQLLGLLNEKLFF
TRBJ1-5,once,TRBV29-1,14,.,TGCAGTTCAAGGGAGAACGCGAGCAATCAGCCCCAGCATTTT,CSSRENASNQPQHF
TRBJ2-3,.,TRBV24-1,15,TRBD2,TGTGCCACCAGTGATTCGGGACTAGCTAGTAATACGCAGTATTTT,CATSDSGLASNTQYF
TRBJ1-1,.,TRBV10-1,13,.,TGCGCCAGCAGTGAGTCCAGGGTGACTGAAGCTTTCTTT,CASSESRVTEAFF
TRBJ1-1,.,TRBV28,15,.,TGTGCCAGCAGGGAAGGTTCGGGACAAATGGCTGAAGCTTTCTTT,CASREGSGQMAEAFF
TRBJ1-1,.,TRBV18,13,.,TGTGCCAGTCGGAAGCTAGGGAACACTGAAGCTTTCTTT,CASRKLGNTEAFF
TRBJ1-1,.,TRBV7-6,15,TRBD1,TGTGCCAGCAGCCTGGTGGGGACAGAGAACACTGAAGCTTTCTTT,CASSLVGTENTEAFF
TRBJ1-5,.,TRBV6-5,12,.,TGTGCCAGCAGTCCCTCGGGTCAGCCCCAGCATTTT,CASSPSGQPQHF
TRBJ2-7,.,TRBV6-4,14,TRBD2,TGTGCCAGCAGTGAAGCTAGCGGGGGGATGGAGCAGTACTTC,CASSEASGGMEQYF
TRBJ2-2,.,TRBV9,15,TRBD1,TGTGCCAGCAGCGTTCGGGCAGGGGGTGCCGGGGAGCTGTTTTTT,CASSVRAGGAGELFF
TRBJ2-7,.,TRBV30,13,.,TGTGCCTGGACGACGGACAAGGGATACGAGCAGTACTTC,CAWTTDKGYEQYF
TRBJ1-2,.,TRBV10-3,13,TRBD1,TGTGCCATCAGACCACAGGGGGGCCATGGCTACACCTTC,CAIRPQGGHGYTF
TRBJ2-2,.,TRBV13,13,.,TGTGCCAGCAGCTTCAGGGGCACCGGGGAGCTGTTTTTT,CASSFRGTGELFF
TRBJ1-2,.,TRBV6-5,13,.,TGTGCCAGCAGTTACTTCGGCGACAGCGGCTACACCTTC,CASSYFGDSGYTF
TRBJ2-7,.,TRBV7-2,13,.,TGTGCCAGCAGCTCGGGACTCGCCTACGAGCAGTACTTC,CASSSGLAYEQYF